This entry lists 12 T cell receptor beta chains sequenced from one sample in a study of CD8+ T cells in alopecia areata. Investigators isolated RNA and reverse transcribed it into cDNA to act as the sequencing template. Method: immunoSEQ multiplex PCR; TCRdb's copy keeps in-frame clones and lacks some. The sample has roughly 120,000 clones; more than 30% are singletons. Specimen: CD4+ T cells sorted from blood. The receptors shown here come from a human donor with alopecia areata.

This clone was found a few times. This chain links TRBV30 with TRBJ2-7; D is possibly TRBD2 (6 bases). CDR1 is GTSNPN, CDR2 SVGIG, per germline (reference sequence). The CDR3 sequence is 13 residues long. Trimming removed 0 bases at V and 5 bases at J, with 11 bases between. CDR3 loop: CAWSVTSYHEQYF. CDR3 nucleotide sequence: TGTGCCTGGAGTGTAACTAGCTACCACGAGCAGTACTTC.

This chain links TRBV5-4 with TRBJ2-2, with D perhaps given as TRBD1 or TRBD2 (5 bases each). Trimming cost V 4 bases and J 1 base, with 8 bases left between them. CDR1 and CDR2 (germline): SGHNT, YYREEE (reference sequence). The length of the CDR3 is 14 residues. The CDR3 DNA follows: TGTGCCAGCAGCAGGGACCAGAACACCGGGGAGCTGTTTTTT. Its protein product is CASSRDQNTGELFF.

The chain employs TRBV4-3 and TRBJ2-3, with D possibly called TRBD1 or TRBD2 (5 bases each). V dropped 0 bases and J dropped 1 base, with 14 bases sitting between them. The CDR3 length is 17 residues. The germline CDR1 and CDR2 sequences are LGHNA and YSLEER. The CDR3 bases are TGCGCCAGCAGCCAAGAGCCCACCGGGGCCCGCACAGATACGCAGTATTTT. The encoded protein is CASSQEPTGARTDTQYF.

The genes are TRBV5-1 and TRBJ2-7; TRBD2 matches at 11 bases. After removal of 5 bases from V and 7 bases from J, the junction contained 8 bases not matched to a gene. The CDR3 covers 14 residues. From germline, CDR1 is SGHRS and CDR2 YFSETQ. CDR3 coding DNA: TGCGCCAGCAGGGTACTAGCGGGAGATCAGGAGCAGTACTTC. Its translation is CASRVLAGDQEQYF.

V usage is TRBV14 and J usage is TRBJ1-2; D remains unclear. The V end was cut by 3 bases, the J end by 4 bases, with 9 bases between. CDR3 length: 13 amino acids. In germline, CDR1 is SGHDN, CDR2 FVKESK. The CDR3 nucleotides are TGTGCCAGCAGCCAGGACGTGTCCTATGGCTACACCTTC. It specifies CASSQDVSYGYTF.

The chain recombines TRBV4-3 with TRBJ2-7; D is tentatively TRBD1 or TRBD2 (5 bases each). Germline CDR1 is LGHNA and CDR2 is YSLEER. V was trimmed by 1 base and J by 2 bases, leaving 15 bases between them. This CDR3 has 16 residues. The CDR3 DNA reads TGCGCCAGCAGCCAAGGGACTGACAGTTCGACCTACGAGCAGTACTTC. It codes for CASSQGTDSSTYEQYF.

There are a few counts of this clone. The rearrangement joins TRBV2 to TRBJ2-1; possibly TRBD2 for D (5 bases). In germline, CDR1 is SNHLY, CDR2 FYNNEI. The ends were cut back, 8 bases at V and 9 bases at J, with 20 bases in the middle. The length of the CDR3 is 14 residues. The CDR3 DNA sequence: TGTGCCAGCTCTGACTACGCTACTCGCGGTGAGCAGTTCTTC. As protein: CASSDYATRGEQFF.

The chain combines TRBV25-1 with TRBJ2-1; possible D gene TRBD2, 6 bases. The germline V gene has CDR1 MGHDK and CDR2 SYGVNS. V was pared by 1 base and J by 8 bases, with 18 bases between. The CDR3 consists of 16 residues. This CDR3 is CASSELGGGTRDEQFF. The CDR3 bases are TGTGCCAGCAGTGAATTAGGCGGCGGGACCAGGGATGAGCAGTTCTTC.

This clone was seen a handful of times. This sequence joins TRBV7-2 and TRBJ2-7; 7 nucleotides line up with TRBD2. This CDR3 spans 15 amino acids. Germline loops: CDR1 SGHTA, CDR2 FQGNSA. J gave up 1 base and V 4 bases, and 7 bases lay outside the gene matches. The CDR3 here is CASSSREDTSYEQYF. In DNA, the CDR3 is TGTGCCAGCAGCTCTCGGGAGGACACTTCCTACGAGCAGTACTTC.

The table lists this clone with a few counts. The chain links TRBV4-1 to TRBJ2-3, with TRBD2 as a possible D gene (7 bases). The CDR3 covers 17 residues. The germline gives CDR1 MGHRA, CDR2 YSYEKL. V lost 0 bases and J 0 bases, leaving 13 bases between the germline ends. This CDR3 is CASSQEGGGLSTDTQYF. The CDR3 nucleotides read TGCGCCAGCAGCCAAGAAGGCGGGGGCCTTAGCACAGATACGCAGTATTTT.

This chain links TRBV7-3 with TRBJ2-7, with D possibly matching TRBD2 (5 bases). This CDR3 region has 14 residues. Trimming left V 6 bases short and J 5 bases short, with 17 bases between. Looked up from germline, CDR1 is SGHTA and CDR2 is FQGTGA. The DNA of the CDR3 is TGTGCCAGCAGACCCGGGGTAGCAACCCACGAGCAGTACTTC. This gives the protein CASRPGVATHEQYF.

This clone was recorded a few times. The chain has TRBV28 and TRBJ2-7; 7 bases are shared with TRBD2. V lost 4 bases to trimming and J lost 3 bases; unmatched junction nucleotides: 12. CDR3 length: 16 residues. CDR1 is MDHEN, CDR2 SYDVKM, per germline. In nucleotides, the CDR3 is TGTGCCAGCAGTTCCCCTGGTGGGAGGGCCGTCTACGAGCAGTACTTC. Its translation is CASSSPGGRAVYEQYF.